This TCR beta chain is from a study of siplizumab effects on memory and regulatory T cells. Whole-study results and caveats: Naive T cells looked more diverse than memory cells, and they looked like major contributors to the alloresponse.

Repertoires were generated with immunoSEQ multiplex PCR, while TCRdb's copy carries only in-frame clones and drops some. Of about 70,000 clones listed, roughly 88% are singletons. The CDR3 is made up of 16 amino acids. V was clipped by 5 bases and J by 5 bases; unmatched bases: 12. Germline CDR1 reads MNHEY; CDR2 reads SMNVEV (reference sequence). On this clone: Its antigen remains unknown.

V is TRBV27 and J is TRBJ2-3; 8 nucleotides agree with TRBD1. The receptor comes from a human donor in good health. The specimen was Tregs sorted from blood. The CDR3 DNA is TGTGCCAGCAGTCCGACTCGGACAGGGCGGCAAGATACGCAGTATTTT. It encodes CASSPTRTGRQDTQYF.